The clone carrying this T cell receptor beta chain has ten or more counts. The sample originates from a study of early T cells in non-severe SARS-CoV-2 infection. MiXCR, run by TCRdb on the 5' RACE reads, gives a single entry per CDR3 protein. Found here are around 99,000 distinct CDR3 sequences, 11% of them singletons; the top ten hold 6.5% to 8%. With V trimmed by 5 bases and J by 6 bases, 16 bases remained unmatched. The length of the CDR3 is 16 residues. Germline V gene data show CDR1 as DFQATT and CDR2 as SNEGSKA (reference sequence). The J gene is TRBJ2-1, the V gene TRBV20-1; 7 bases line up with TRBD2. The source is an adult who was a healthcare worker with PCR-confirmed SARS-CoV-2 infection or an uninfected control (not recorded which). The sample was whole blood. The CDR3 bases are TGCAGTGCTGCCGGGACTACGGGAGTCTTGTCCAATGAGCAGTTCTTC. The encoded protein is CSAAGTTGVLSNEQFF.